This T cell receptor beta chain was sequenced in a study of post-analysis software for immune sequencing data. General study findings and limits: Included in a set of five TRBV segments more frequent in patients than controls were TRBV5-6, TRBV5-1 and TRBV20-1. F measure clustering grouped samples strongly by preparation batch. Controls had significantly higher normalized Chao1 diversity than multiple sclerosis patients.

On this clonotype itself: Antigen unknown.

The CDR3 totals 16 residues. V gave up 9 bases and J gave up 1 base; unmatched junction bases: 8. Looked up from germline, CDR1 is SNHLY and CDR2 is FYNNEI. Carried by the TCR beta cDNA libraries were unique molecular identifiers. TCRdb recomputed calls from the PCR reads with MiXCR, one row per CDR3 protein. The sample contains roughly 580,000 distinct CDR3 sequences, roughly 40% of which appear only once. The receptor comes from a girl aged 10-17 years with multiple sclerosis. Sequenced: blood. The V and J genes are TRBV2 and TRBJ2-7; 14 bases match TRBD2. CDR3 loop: CARAGTSGRTSYEQYF. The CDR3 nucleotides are TGTGCCAGGGCCGGGACTAGCGGGAGAACTTCCTACGAGCAGTACTTC.